One sample yielded the 28 T cell receptor beta chains listed below, sequenced in a study of blood T cells in healthy people across ages. Sample-barcoded 5' priming and a J-beta primer mix drove a second PCR of roughly 6 to 12 cycles. TCRdb re-called the 5' RACE reads through MiXCR, storing one row per CDR3 protein. The sample records around 1,000,000 distinct CDR3 sequences, more than 30% being singletons. Sequenced: blood. These receptor sequences come from a man in his late teens or twenties in good health.

V gene TRBV6-2 or TRBV6-3 combines with J gene TRBJ1-1; TRBD1 matches 7 bases. V lost 1 base to trimming and J lost 4 bases; unmatched junction nucleotides: 9. The germline V gene has CDR1 MNHEY and CDR2 SVGEGT. The CDR3 spans 16 residues. The CDR3: CASSYLTGSSTTEAFF. The CDR3 DNA follows: TGTGCCAGCAGTTACTTGACAGGGTCCAGCACCACTGAAGCTTTCTTT.

In regard to this clonotype: Sequence at one end of the junction differs from germline and may be a read error. The chain links TRBV5-1 to TRBJ1-2, with D hard to call. CDR1 is SGHRS and CDR2 is YFSETQ in the germline V gene. The CDR3 loop spans 14 amino acids. CDR3 loop: CAGSYAEGNYGYTF. The CDR3 region has the DNA TGCGCCGGCAGCTACGCGGAGGGTAACTATGGCTACACCTTC.

Concerning this clonotype itself: The junction departs from germline at one end; a sequencing error may be responsible. The genes are TRBV6-5 and TRBJ1-2; D gene ambiguous. CDR1 and CDR2 (germline): MNHEY, SVGAGI. The CDR3 has 14 residues. CDR3 nucleotide sequence: TGTGCCAGCCGTTACGCTCCCCAGTACTATGGCTACACCTTC. Translating gives CASRYAPQYYGYTF.

The rearrangement links TRBV2 to TRBJ1-2; D not resolved. CDR3 length: 13 amino acids. The germline V and J ends were trimmed by 2 bases and 4 bases, with 8 bases remaining between them. Germline values: CDR1 SNHLY, CDR2 FYNNEI. The CDR3 DNA reads TGTGCCAGCAGTGAATTAGGAATCTATGGCTACACCTTC. Its translation is CASSELGIYGYTF.

This sequence joins TRBV20-1 and TRBJ1-2; D is unclear. V was cut by 6 bases and J by 7 bases, with 18 bases left in between. Germline V gene data show CDR1 as DFQATT and CDR2 as SNEGSKA (reference sequence). CDR3 length: 13 amino acids. The CDR3 loop is CSASVGRNGGYTF. DNA of the CDR3: TGCAGTGCCAGTGTCGGGAGGAATGGTGGCTACACCTTC.

This clonotype was recorded a few times. The chain joins TRBV7-2 to TRBJ1-2; 7 bases are shared with TRBD1. Trimming removed 6 bases from V and 4 bases from J; junction bases left unmatched: 8. The germline CDR1 and CDR2 sequences are SGHTA and FQGNSA. The CDR3 totals 14 residues. CDR3 DNA sequence: TGTGCCAGCAGTATAACAGGGGCGACCTATGGCTACACCTTC. Its protein product is CASSITGATYGYTF.

This clonotype has just a few counts. This chain connects TRBV20-1 to TRBJ1-2; D is ambiguous. The CDR3 spans 12 residues. Germline CDR1 reads DFQATT; CDR2 reads SNEGSKA (reference sequence). Deletions cut 1 base from V and 8 bases from J, with 11 bases between. CDR3 amino acids: CSARVGGKGYTF. The DNA of the CDR3 is TGCAGTGCTAGAGTCGGCGGGAAGGGCTACACCTTC.

The chain links TRBV28 to TRBJ2-3; D unclear. CDR1 is MDHEN and CDR2 is SYDVKM in the germline V gene. The CDR3 totals 13 residues. With 9 bases removed from V and 4 bases from J, the gap between germline ends came to 14 bases. In nucleotides, the CDR3 is TGTGCCAGGACTGGGCCCTCCTCAGATACGCAGTATTTT. Its translation is CARTGPSSDTQYF. The variable domain in full, completed from reference TRBV28 and TRBJ2-3, reads DVKVTQSSRYLVKRTGEKVFLECVQDMDHENMFWYRQDPGLGLRLIYFSYDVKMKEKGDIPEGYSVSREKKERFSLILESASTNQTSMYLCARTGPSSDTQYFGPGTRLTVL.

This chain links TRBV7-2 with TRBJ1-6; 11 bases fit TRBD1. With 1 base clipped from V and 8 bases from J, the junction kept 7 bases outside the gene matches. The CDR3 spans 17 residues. In germline, CDR1 is SGHTA, CDR2 FQGNSA. CDR3 protein: CASSLVVPGQGDSPLHF. CDR3 DNA sequence: TGTGCCAGCAGCTTAGTCGTACCGGGACAGGGGGATTCACCCCTCCACTTT.

V usage is TRBV7-9 and J usage is TRBJ1-1; 7 bases line up with TRBD1. Germline CDR1 is SEHNR and CDR2 is FQNEAQ (reference sequence). The CDR3 is 18 residues long. The ends lost 1 base at V and 1 base at J; junction bases unmatched: 12. In DNA form, the CDR3 reads TGTGCCAGCAGCTTAGTCCCCTCGACGACAGGGTCGAACACTGAAGCTTTCTTT. Residues: CASSLVPSTTGSNTEAFF.

The V and J genes are TRBV12-3 or TRBV12-4 and TRBJ2-5; TRBD1 matches 10 bases. With V trimmed by 3 bases and J by 0 bases, 4 bases remained unmatched. This CDR3 is 16 amino acids long. The CDR3 nucleotides read TGTGCCAGCAGTTTGTCGGGACAGGGGTACCAAGAGACCCAGTACTTC. It codes for CASSLSGQGYQETQYF.

The genes are TRBV21-1 and TRBJ2-3. TRBV21-1 is described as a pseudogene. CDR3 length equals 14 residues. The CDR3 DNA reads TGTGCCAGCAGCATGATCAGTCGCACAGATACGCAGTATTTT. Translated, it gives CASSMISRTDTQYF.

This clonotype appeared a single time. The chain carries TRBV5-1 and TRBJ2-3; D ambiguous. This CDR3 has 13 residues. Germline V gene data show CDR1 as SGHRS and CDR2 as YFSETQ. V was trimmed by 3 bases and J by 2 bases, leaving 7 bases between them. The CDR3 is CASSWVPTDTQYF. Written as DNA, the CDR3 is TGCGCCAGCAGCTGGGTGCCCACAGATACGCAGTATTTT. The variable domain in full, completed from reference TRBV5-1 and TRBJ2-3, reads KAGVTQTPRYLIKTRGQQVTLSCSPISGHRSVSWYQQTPGQGLQFLFEYFSETQRNKGNFPGRFSGRQFSNSRSEMNVSTLELGDSALYLCASSWVPTDTQYFGPGTRLTVL.

This clonotype was seen only a few times. V and J are TRBV18 and TRBJ2-3; no reliable D call. In germline, CDR1 is KGHSH, CDR2 LQKENI. The germline V and J ends were trimmed by 3 bases and 2 bases, with 9 bases remaining between them. CDR3 length: 14 residues. CDR3 region: CASSPRHFTDTQYF. CDR3 DNA sequence: TGTGCCAGCTCACCCCGTCATTTCACAGATACGCAGTATTTT.

This clonotype was observed at least ten times. J is TRBJ2-5 and V is TRBV7-2, with D possibly being TRBD2 (6 bases). Germline V gene data show CDR1 as SGHTA and CDR2 as FQGNSA. V gave up 1 base and J gave up 2 bases, with 11 bases separating them. This CDR3 spans 15 amino acids. CDR3 DNA: TGTGCCAGCAGCTTAGAGGAGGGGCCTCAAGAGACCCAGTACTTC. Residues: CASSLEEGPQETQYF.

The gene calls are TRBV2 and TRBJ1-1; possible D gene TRBD1, 6 bases. This CDR3 is 14 amino acids long. Trimming took off 5 bases at V and 1 base at J, with 11 bases between the two ends. Per the germline V gene, CDR1 is SNHLY and CDR2 is FYNNEI. The CDR3 DNA follows: TGTGCCAGCAGTTACAGGGTCGAGAACACTGAAGCTTTCTTT. Amino acid sequence: CASSYRVENTEAFF.

This clonotype was picked up many times. The V and J genes are TRBV7-2 and TRBJ2-5; D may be TRBD1 (5 bases). This CDR3 region has 14 residues. Between the trimmed V and J ends, which lost 3 bases and 2 bases, there was a span of 10 bases. Germline V CDR1 and CDR2: SGHTA, FQGNSA. CDR3 nucleotides: TGTGCCAGCAGCTTTCGTCAGGGTCAAGAGACCCAGTACTTC. Its translation: CASSFRQGQETQYF.

In this sample, this clonotype turned up a few times. The chain carries TRBV6-1 and TRBJ1-1, with D maybe TRBD1 (6 bases). Germline V gene data show CDR1 as MNHNS and CDR2 as SASEGT. The CDR3 sequence is 17 residues long. V was shortened by 4 bases and J by 3 bases, with 21 bases between the two germline ends. CDR3 DNA: TGTGCCAGCAGTGGAACTGCGGGGGGCCTTTGGGACACTGAAGCTTTCTTT. Translated, it gives CASSGTAGGLWDTEAFF.

V and J are TRBV20-1 and TRBJ1-4; no definite D call. The CDR3 consists of 12 residues. V lost 6 bases and J lost 5, with 10 bases in between. The germline CDR1 and CDR2 sequences are DFQATT and SNEGSKA (reference sequence). Here the CDR3 DNA reads TGCAGTGCAATACGCGGGAATGAAAAACTGTTTTTT. Residues: CSAIRGNEKLFF.

This clonotype occurred a few times. J is TRBJ1-2 and V is TRBV20-1, with 7 bases matching TRBD1. The V gene end was trimmed by 4 bases and the J gene end by 4 bases; junction bases not matched to a gene: 6. Germline CDR1 and CDR2: DFQATT and SNEGSKA (reference sequence). The CDR3 spans 13 residues. The CDR3 reads CSAITGEGYGYTF. The CDR3 DNA follows: TGCAGTGCTATCACAGGGGAGGGCTATGGCTACACCTTC.

This clonotype was observed a handful of times. The V call is TRBV9, the J call TRBJ2-2; 7 bases agree with TRBD1. This CDR3 region has 16 residues. Trimming at V came to 5 bases and at J to 1 base, leaving 8 bases not matched to a gene. Germline lookup yields CDR1 SGDLS and CDR2 YYNGEE. CDR3 sequence (DNA): TGTGCCAGCAGTACTCGGACAGGAAAGAACACCGGGGAGCTGTTTTTT. This translates into CASSTRTGKNTGELFF.

The chain uses TRBV30 and TRBJ1-2, with 10 positions matching TRBD1. The CDR3 consists of 13 residues. V shed 5 bases, J shed 7 bases, and the junction held 7 bases outside the gene matches. CDR1 GTSNPN and CDR2 SVGIG come from the germline V gene (reference sequence). The CDR3 DNA reads as TGTGCCTGGTTGACAGGGGGCGCGTTTGGCTACACCTTC. This encodes CAWLTGGAFGYTF.

The V gene is TRBV29-1, the J gene TRBJ1-2, with D tentatively TRBD1 (6 bases). The V gene lost 5 bases and the J gene lost 7 bases, with 14 bases spanning the gap. Germline CDR1 reads SQVTM; CDR2 reads ANQGSEA. CDR3 size: 12 residues. CDR3 protein: CSVWGGQPGYTF. The CDR3 nucleotides are TGCAGCGTTTGGGGAGGACAGCCTGGCTACACCTTC. Together with reference TRBV29-1 and TRBJ1-2, the CDR3 gives the full variable domain: SAVISQKPSRDICQRGTSLTIQCQVDSQVTMMFWYRQQPGQSLTLIATANQGSEATYESGFVIDKFPISRPNLTFSTLTVSNMSPEDSSIYLCSVWGGQPGYTFGSGTRLTVV.

Comment on this clonotype: At one boundary the junction diverges from the germline segment, which might be a read error. This chain joins TRBV5-1 and TRBJ2-2; D gene ambiguous. In germline, CDR1 is SGHRS, CDR2 YFSETQ. The CDR3 spans 16 residues. CDR3 in DNA: TGCACCAGCAGCTTGGACGGAACGGGTCGCACCGGGGAGCTGTTTTTT. Translating gives CTSSLDGTGRTGELFF.

Note on this clonotype: Mismatch with germline at one junction end may stem from a read error. The chain combines TRBV7-9 with TRBJ1-4; the D gene is possibly TRBD1 (6 bases). Germline loops: CDR1 SEHNR, CDR2 FQNEAQ (reference sequence). CDR3 length: 13 amino acids. For the CDR3, the DNA is TGTGCCAGCGGCTTAGGCCAGGGGGAAAAACTGTTTTTT. Translated: CASGLGQGEKLFF.

This clonotype was seen a few times. The V and J genes are TRBV5-1 and TRBJ2-5; 7 bases line up with TRBD2. Unmatched junction bases numbered 6, after V lost 3 bases and J lost 1 base. Germline CDR1 is SGHRS and CDR2 is YFSETQ. There are 15 residues in the CDR3. Here the CDR3 DNA reads TGCGCCAGCAGCTCTCCTGGACTAGTCCAAGAGACCCAGTACTTC. Its protein product is CASSSPGLVQETQYF.

This clonotype was observed a few times. This chain links TRBV4-2 with TRBJ2-3; TRBD2 is a possible D gene (6 bases). Germline CDR1 is LGHNA and CDR2 is YNFKEQ. CDR3 length equals 17 residues. V dropped 0 bases and J dropped 2 bases, with 15 bases sitting between them. The CDR3: CASSQDGVAATTDTQYF. CDR3 DNA: TGTGCCAGCAGCCAAGACGGAGTAGCGGCGACCACAGATACGCAGTATTTT.

Ten or more counts support this clonotype. This sequence joins TRBV6-4 and TRBJ2-3; 7 bases are shared with TRBD2. Looked up from germline, CDR1 is MRHNA and CDR2 is SNTAGT. The CDR3 extends over 16 amino acids. Unmatched junction bases numbered 9, after V lost 4 bases and J lost 2 bases. CDR3 nucleotide sequence: TGTGCCAGCAGTGCCCTGGCGGGGGTACCCACAGATACGCAGTATTTT. It translates to CASSALAGVPTDTQYF.